This T cell receptor (beta chain) appears in the sequencing data of a study of shared clonotypes between healthy human individuals. This CDR3 region has 13 residues. The V end was cut by 8 bases, the J end by 3 bases, with 13 bases between. Germline V gives CDR1 SNHLY, CDR2 FYNNEI. The study drew all its donors from Caucasian adults living in Nashville, Tennessee. The authors ran the assay at deep level. As processed by the authors: Junction-only sequences produced by ImmunoSEQ had no quality scores, so filtering differed. TCRdb keeps only in-frame clones here, not all; method: immunoSEQ multiplex PCR. V and J calls and clone size are as listed in that table; D and trimming were resolved from the DNA. This table holds approximately 2.5 million clones, around 90% found once.

The chain has TRBV2 and TRBJ2-5; perhaps TRBD1 as D (6 bases). The source of this sequence is a man aged 18 to 30 in good health. Sample: naive CD4+ T cells sorted from blood. Stated subset: CD45RA+ positively selected. In nucleotides, the CDR3 is TGTGCCAGCGTGGATAACAGGGAAGAGACCCAGTACTTC. Translation: CASVDNREETQYF.